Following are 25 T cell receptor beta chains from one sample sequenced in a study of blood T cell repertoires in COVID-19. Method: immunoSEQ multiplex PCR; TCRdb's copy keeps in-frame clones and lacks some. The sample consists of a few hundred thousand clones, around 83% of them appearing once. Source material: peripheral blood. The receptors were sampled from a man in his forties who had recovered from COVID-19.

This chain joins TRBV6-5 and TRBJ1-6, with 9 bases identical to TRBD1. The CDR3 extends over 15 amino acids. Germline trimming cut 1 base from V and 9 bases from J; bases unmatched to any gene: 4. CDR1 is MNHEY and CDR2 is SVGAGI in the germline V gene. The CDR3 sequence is CASSYLGQGTSPLHF. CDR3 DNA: TGTGCCAGCAGTTACTTAGGACAGGGGACTTCACCCCTCCACTTT.

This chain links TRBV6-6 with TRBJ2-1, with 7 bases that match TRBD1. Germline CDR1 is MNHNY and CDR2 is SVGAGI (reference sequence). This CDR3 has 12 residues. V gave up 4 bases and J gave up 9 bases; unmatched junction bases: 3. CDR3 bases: TGTGCCAGCAGTTCCAACAGGGGTGAGCAGTTCTTC. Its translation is CASSSNRGEQFF.

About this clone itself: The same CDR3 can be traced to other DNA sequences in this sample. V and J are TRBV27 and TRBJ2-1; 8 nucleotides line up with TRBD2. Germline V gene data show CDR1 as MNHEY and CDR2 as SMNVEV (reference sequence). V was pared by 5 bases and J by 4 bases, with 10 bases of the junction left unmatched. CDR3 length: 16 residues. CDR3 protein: CASSPKASGSYNEQFF. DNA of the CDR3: TGTGCCAGCAGTCCCAAGGCTAGCGGGTCGTACAATGAGCAGTTCTTC.

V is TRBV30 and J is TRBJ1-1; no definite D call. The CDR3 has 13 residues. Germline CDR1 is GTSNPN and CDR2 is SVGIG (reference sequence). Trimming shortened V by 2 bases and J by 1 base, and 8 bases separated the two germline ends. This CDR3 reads CAWSSNSNTEAFF. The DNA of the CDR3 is TGTGCCTGGAGTTCGAACTCGAACACTGAAGCTTTCTTT.

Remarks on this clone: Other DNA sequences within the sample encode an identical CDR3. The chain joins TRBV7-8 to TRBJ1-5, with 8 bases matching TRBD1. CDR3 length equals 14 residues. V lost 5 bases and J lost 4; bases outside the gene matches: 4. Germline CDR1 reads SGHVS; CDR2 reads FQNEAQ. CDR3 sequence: CASSPGTGNQPQHF. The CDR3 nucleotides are TGTGCCAGCAGCCCCGGGACAGGAAATCAGCCCCAGCATTTT.

CDR3 residues: CASSVGGHWNTEAFF. The CDR3 nucleotides are TGTGCCAGCAGCGTAGGGGGACATTGGAACACTGAAGCTTTCTTT. The V call is TRBV9, the J call TRBJ1-1, with D possibly matching TRBD1 (6 bases). Trimming took off 0 bases at V and 1 base at J, with 10 bases between the two ends. CDR3 length: 15 residues. Germline assignment: CDR1 SGDLS and CDR2 YYNGEE.

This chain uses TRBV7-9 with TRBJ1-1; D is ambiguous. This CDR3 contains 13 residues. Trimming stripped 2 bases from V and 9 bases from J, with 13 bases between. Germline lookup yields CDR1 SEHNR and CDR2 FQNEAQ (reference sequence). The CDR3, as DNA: TGTGCCAGCAGCTTACGTCCGGGATTGAAAGCTTTCTTT. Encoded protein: CASSLRPGLKAFF.

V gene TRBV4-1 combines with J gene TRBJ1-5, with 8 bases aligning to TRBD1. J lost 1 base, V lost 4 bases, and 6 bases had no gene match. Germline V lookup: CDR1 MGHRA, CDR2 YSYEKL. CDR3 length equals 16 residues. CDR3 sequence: CASSPGTGGSNQPQHF. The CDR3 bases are TGCGCCAGCAGCCCCGGGACAGGAGGGAGCAATCAGCCCCAGCATTTT.

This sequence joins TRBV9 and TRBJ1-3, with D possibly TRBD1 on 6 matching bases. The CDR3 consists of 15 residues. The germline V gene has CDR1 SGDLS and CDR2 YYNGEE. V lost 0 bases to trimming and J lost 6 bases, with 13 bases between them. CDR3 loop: CASSVAGAGENTIYF. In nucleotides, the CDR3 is TGTGCCAGCAGCGTAGCAGGCGCAGGGGAAAACACCATATATTTT.

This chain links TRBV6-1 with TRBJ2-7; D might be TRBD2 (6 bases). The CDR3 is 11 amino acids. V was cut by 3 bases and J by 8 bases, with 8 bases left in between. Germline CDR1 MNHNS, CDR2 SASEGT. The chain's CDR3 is CASSDGGQQYF. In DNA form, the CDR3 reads TGTGCCAGCAGTGACGGGGGACAGCAGTACTTC.

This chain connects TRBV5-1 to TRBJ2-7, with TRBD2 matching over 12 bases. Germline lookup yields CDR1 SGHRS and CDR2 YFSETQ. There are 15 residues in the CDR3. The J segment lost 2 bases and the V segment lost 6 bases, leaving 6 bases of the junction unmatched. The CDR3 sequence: CASNEGLAGPYEQYF. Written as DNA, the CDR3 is TGCGCCAGCAACGAAGGACTAGCGGGACCCTACGAGCAGTACTTC.

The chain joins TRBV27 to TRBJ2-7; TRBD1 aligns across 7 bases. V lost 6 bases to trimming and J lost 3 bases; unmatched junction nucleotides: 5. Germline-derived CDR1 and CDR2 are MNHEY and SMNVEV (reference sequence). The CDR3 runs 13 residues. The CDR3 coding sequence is TGTGCCAGCAGGACAGGGAGTCACTACGAGCAGTACTTC. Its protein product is CASRTGSHYEQYF.

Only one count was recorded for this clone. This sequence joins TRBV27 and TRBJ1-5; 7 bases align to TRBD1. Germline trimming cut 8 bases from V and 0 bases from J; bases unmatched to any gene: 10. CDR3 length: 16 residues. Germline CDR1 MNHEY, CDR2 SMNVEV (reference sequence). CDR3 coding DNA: TGTGCCAGCCGAAGAGGGGGCCCCTATAGCAATCAGCCCCAGCATTTT. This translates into CASRRGGPYSNQPQHF.

CDR3 DNA: TGTGCCAGCAGCCAGGGACTAGCGGGGGGGCAAGAGACCCAGTACTTC. This encodes CASSQGLAGGQETQYF. The chain combines TRBV7-2 with TRBJ2-5; 16 nucleotides agree with TRBD2. CDR1 and CDR2 (germline): SGHTA, FQGNSA. V gave up 5 bases and J gave up 2 bases; unmatched junction bases: 2. The CDR3 runs to 16 residues.

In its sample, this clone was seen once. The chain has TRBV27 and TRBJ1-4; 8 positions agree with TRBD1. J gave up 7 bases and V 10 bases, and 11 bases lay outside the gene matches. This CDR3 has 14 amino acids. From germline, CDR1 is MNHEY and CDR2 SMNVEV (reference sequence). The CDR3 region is CATSMDRVSEKLFF. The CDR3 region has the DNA TGTGCCACATCAATGGACAGGGTAAGTGAAAAACTGTTTTTT. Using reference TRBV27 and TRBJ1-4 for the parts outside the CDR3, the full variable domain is EAQVTQNPRYLITVTGKKLTVTCSQNMNHEYMSWYRQDPGLGLRQIYYSMNVEVTDKGDVPEGYKVSRKEKRNFPLILESPSPNQTSLYFCATSMDRVSEKLFFGSGTQLSVL.

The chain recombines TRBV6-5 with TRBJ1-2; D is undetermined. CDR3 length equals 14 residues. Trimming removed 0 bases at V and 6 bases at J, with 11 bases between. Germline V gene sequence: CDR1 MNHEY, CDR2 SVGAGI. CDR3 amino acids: CASSYSRSRDGYTF. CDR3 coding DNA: TGTGCCAGCAGTTACTCGAGAAGCCGGGATGGCTACACCTTC.

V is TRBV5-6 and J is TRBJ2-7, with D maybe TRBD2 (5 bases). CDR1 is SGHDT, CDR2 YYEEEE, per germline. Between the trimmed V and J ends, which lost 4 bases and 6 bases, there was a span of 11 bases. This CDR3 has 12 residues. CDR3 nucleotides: TGTGCCAGCAGCGAGCTAGCCGGCGAGCAGTACTTC. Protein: CASSELAGEQYF.

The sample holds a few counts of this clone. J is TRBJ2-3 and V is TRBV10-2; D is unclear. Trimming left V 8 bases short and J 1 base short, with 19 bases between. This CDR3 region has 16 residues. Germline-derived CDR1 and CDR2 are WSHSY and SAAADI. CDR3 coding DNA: TGCGCCAGCTACACCACCGGGTTAACCGGCACAGATACGCAGTATTTT. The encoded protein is CASYTTGLTGTDTQYF.

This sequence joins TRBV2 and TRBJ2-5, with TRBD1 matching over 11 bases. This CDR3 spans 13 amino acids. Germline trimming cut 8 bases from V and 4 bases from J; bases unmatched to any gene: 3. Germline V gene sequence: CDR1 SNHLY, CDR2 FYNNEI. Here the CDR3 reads CASADRGRETQYF. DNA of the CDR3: TGTGCCAGCGCGGACAGGGGGCGAGAGACCCAGTACTTC.

Here the CDR3 DNA reads TGTGCCAGCAGCATAGGGCGGGTAGATACGCAGTATTTT. It codes for CASSIGRVDTQYF. This sequence joins TRBV7-2 and TRBJ2-3; tentatively, D is TRBD2 (5 bases). This CDR3 is built from 13 residues. Germline V gene lookup returns CDR1 SGHTA and CDR2 FQGNSA. V was shortened by 5 bases and J by 5 bases, with 11 bases between the two germline ends.

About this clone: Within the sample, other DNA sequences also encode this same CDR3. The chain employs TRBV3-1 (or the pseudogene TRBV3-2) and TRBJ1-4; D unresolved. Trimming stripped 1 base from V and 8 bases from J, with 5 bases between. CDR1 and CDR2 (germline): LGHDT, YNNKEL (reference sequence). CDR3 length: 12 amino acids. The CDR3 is CASSQAREKLFF. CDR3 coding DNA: TGTGCCAGCAGCCAAGCGCGGGAAAAACTGTTTTTT.

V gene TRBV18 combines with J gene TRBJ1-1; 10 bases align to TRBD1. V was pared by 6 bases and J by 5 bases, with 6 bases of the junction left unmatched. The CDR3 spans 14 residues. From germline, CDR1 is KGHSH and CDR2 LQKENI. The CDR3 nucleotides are TGTGCCAGCTCCCGGGGACAGGGGAGTACTGAAGCTTTCTTT. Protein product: CASSRGQGSTEAFF.

CDR3 coding DNA: TGTGCCAGCAGCGTTCCCGTGGAGACCCAGTACTTC. Residues: CASSVPVETQYF. The chain uses TRBV11-2 and TRBJ2-5; D not certain. Trimming pared 5 bases from V and 5 bases from J, leaving 9 bases between. In germline, CDR1 is SGHAT, CDR2 FQNNGV. The CDR3 loop spans 12 amino acids.

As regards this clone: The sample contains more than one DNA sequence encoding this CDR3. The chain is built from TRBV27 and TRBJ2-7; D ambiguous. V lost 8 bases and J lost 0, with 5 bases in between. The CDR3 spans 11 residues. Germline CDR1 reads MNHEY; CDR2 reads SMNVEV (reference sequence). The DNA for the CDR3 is TGTGCCAGCTCCAGCTCCTACGAGCAGTACTTC. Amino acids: CASSSSYEQYF.

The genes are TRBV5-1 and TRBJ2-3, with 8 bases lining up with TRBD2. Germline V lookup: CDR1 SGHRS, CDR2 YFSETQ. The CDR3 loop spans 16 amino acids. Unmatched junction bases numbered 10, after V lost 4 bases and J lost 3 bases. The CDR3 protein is CASSPGLDFSTDTQYF. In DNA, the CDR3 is TGCGCCAGCAGCCCGGGACTAGATTTTAGTACAGATACGCAGTATTTT.